A single sample is the source of the 21 T cell receptor beta chains below, sequenced in a study of T-cell reconstitution after alpha-beta-depleted transplantation in children (TCRdb year 2016). The library relied on PCR. The run used an Illumina HiSeq 2500. TCR libraries were prepared with molecular barcoding, using unique molecular identifiers to normalize TCRbeta repertoire quantification. Through fastp at Q25 and MiXCR, TCRdb rebuilt clones from the public reads, retaining in-frame beta chains. One record per CDR3 amino acid sequence lists the most common genes and DNA. Counted in this sample were about 980,000 distinct CDR3 sequences; around 30% of them appeared once. More than 25% of the sample is held by the ten biggest clonotypes. In the paper's terms, the treatment or condition label means: allogeneic hematopoietic cell transplantation with graft depleted of TCRalphabeta T cells and CD19 B cells.

The sample was PBMCs, mostly from graft donor cells, taken 360 days after TCRalphabeta/CD19-depleted stem cell transplant. These receptors all stem from a boy under two years old who had a stem cell transplant for SCID, so the T cells may come from the graft donor.

V gene TRBV5-1 combines with J gene TRBJ1-4, with D tentatively TRBD1 (6 bases). The length of the CDR3 is 15 residues. V gave up 2 bases and J gave up 3 bases, with 11 bases separating them. From germline, CDR1 is SGHRS and CDR2 YFSETQ. The CDR3 loop reads CASSLITGPNEKLFF. The DNA of the CDR3 is TGCGCCAGCAGCTTAATCACAGGGCCTAATGAAAAACTGTTTTTT.

A few counts support this clonotype. The chain uses TRBV7-2 and TRBJ2-3; 7 bases align to TRBD2. The CDR3 runs to 16 residues. The germline CDR1 and CDR2 sequences are SGHTA and FQGNSA. Germline trimming cut 1 base from V and 2 bases from J; bases unmatched to any gene: 6. CDR3 sequence: CASSLEGGDYTDTQYF. In DNA, the CDR3 is TGTGCCAGCAGCTTAGAGGGCGGGGACTACACAGATACGCAGTATTTT. Using reference TRBV7-2 and TRBJ2-3 for the parts outside the CDR3, the full variable domain is GAGVSQSPSNKVTEKGKDVELRCDPISGHTALYWYRQSLGQGLEFLIYFQGNSAPDKSGLPSDRFSAERTGGSVSTLTIQRTQQEDSAVYLCASSLEGGDYTDTQYFGPGTRLTVL.

CDR3 loop: CASSILYRVRGETQYF. In DNA form, the CDR3 reads TGTGCCAGCAGTATTCTATACAGGGTGAGAGGAGAGACCCAGTACTTC. V gene TRBV12-3 or TRBV12-4 combines with J gene TRBJ2-5, with D maybe TRBD1 (6 bases). CDR3 size: 16 residues. V lost 5 bases to trimming and J lost 4 bases, with 20 bases between them.

CDR3 nucleotide sequence: TGTGCCAGCAGTTTAGAGTCCCTTTATGATCAGCCCCAGCATTTT. This encodes CASSLESLYDQPQHF. This sequence joins TRBV12-3 or TRBV12-4 and TRBJ1-5; D unresolved. Trimming stripped 1 base from V and 5 bases from J, with 12 bases between. The CDR3 has 15 residues.

The rearrangement joins TRBV5-1 to TRBJ1-5, with TRBD1 as a possible D gene (5 bases). The CDR3 sequence is 13 residues long. CDR1 and CDR2 from the germline V gene are SGHRS and YFSETQ. The V end was cut by 5 bases, the J end by 6 bases, with 12 bases between. The CDR3 bases are TGCGCCAGCAGGGGGGACCTCAGTCAGCCCCAGCATTTT. Protein product: CASRGDLSQPQHF.

The chain joins TRBV5-5 to TRBJ2-5; D not certain. This CDR3 is 14 amino acids long. Germline CDR1 reads SGHKS; CDR2 reads YYEKEE (reference sequence). With 1 base removed from V and 6 bases from J, the gap between germline ends came to 13 bases. CDR3 residues: CASSLSSGWQTQYF. CDR3 coding DNA: TGTGCCAGCAGCTTGTCTTCGGGTTGGCAGACCCAGTACTTC.

The rearrangement links TRBV19 to TRBJ1-5; tentative D call: TRBD1 (5 bases). This CDR3 spans 13 amino acids. V was cut by 10 bases and J by 2 bases, with 12 bases left in between. Per the germline V gene, CDR1 is LNHDA and CDR2 is SQIVND (reference sequence). CDR3 residues: CATQGPRNQPQHF. In nucleotides, the CDR3 is TGTGCCACCCAGGGTCCGCGCAATCAGCCCCAGCATTTT.

V usage is TRBV20-1 and J usage is TRBJ2-4; D uncertain. The CDR3 is 12 residues long. V was clipped by 6 bases and J by 8 bases, with 14 bases between them. Germline CDR1 is DFQATT and CDR2 is SNEGSKA (reference sequence). CDR3: CSAPWVSDIQYF. In DNA, the CDR3 is TGCAGTGCCCCGTGGGTATCGGACATTCAGTACTTC.

The chain couples TRBV20-1 to TRBJ2-6; a possible D gene is TRBD1 (6 bases). The CDR3 runs to 17 residues. V lost 1 base and J lost 2, with 15 bases in between. Germline values: CDR1 DFQATT, CDR2 SNEGSKA (reference sequence). CDR3 loop: CSARALQGMPGANVLTF. DNA for the CDR3: TGCAGTGCTAGAGCTCTTCAGGGGATGCCTGGGGCCAACGTCCTGACTTTC.

The rearrangement uses TRBV6-4 and TRBJ1-2, with 9 bases that match TRBD1. The V segment lost 5 bases and the J segment 5 bases; nucleotides outside the gene matches: 9. CDR1 and CDR2 from the germline V gene are MRHNA and SNTAGT. This CDR3 contains 15 residues. The CDR3, as DNA: TGTGCCAGCAGTCTTAACCCCGGGACAGGGTATGGCTACACCTTC. It encodes CASSLNPGTGYGYTF.

This rearrangement joins TRBV2 to TRBJ2-1, with TRBD2 matching over 7 bases. The V segment lost 4 bases and the J segment 8 bases; nucleotides outside the gene matches: 8. This CDR3 region has 14 residues. The germline CDR1 and CDR2 sequences are SNHLY and FYNNEI. The CDR3 DNA follows: TGTGCCAGCAGTGGCAGGACTAGAAACTATGAGCAGTTCTTC. Protein product: CASSGRTRNYEQFF.

In DNA, the CDR3 is TGCAGTGCTAGAGAGCGGACTAGAGGAGTCAATGAGCAGTTCTTC. It codes for CSARERTRGVNEQFF. The V call is TRBV20-1, the J call TRBJ2-1, with 7 nucleotides matching TRBD2. In germline, CDR1 is DFQATT, CDR2 SNEGSKA (reference sequence). The CDR3 is made up of 15 amino acids. J lost 6 bases, V lost 0 bases, and 8 bases had no gene match.

CDR3 sequence: CASSFQSGDEQFF. The DNA for the CDR3 is TGTGCCAGCAGTTTTCAGAGCGGGGATGAGCAGTTCTTC. This chain joins TRBV27 and TRBJ2-1; TRBD2 matches at 7 bases. Unmatched junction bases numbered 4, after V lost 3 bases and J lost 8 bases. The germline CDR1 and CDR2 sequences are MNHEY and SMNVEV (reference sequence). The CDR3 covers 13 residues.

The chain uses TRBV12-3 or TRBV12-4 and TRBJ1-1, with D perhaps matching TRBD1 (5 bases). The CDR3 sequence is 15 residues long. Trimming pared 3 bases from V and 1 base from J, leaving 12 bases between. This chain's CDR3 is CASSFRGVRNTEAFF. Here the CDR3 DNA reads TGTGCCAGCAGTTTCCGGGGGGTTCGGAACACTGAAGCTTTCTTT.

The chain is built from TRBV12-3 or TRBV12-4 and TRBJ2-2; no reliable D call. The length of the CDR3 is 13 residues. Trimming took 3 bases from V and 3 from J, leaving 5 bases between them. CDR3 region: CASSFRHTGELFF. As DNA, the CDR3 is TGTGCCAGCAGTTTCCGTCACACCGGGGAGCTGTTTTTT.

This clonotype has a single count. The chain couples TRBV7-2 to TRBJ2-3; tentative D call: TRBD2 (6 bases). The germline gives CDR1 SGHTA, CDR2 FQGNSA. V was pared by 3 bases and J by 2 bases, with 9 bases between. The CDR3 is made up of 14 amino acids. The chain's CDR3 is CASSFLRDTDTQYF. CDR3 DNA sequence: TGTGCCAGCAGCTTCTTGCGGGACACAGATACGCAGTATTTT.

The CDR3 here is CATSPRGYEQYF. The CDR3 bases are TGTGCCACCTCCCCGCGGGGCTACGAGCAGTACTTC. V usage is TRBV19 and J usage is TRBJ2-7; D perhaps matches TRBD2 (6 bases). The V gene lost 10 bases and the J gene lost 3 bases, with 13 bases spanning the gap. The CDR3 is 12 residues long. Germline V gene lookup returns CDR1 LNHDA and CDR2 SQIVND (reference sequence).

This clonotype was counted a few times. The chain joins TRBV4-3 to TRBJ2-1, with TRBD2 matching over 9 bases. CDR1 LGHNA and CDR2 YSLEER come from the germline V gene. V gave up 0 bases and J gave up 7 bases; unmatched junction bases: 7. The CDR3 consists of 16 residues. CDR3 DNA: TGCGCCAGCAGCCAAGAGGGGCGGGGGGGCCGAAATGAGCAGTTCTTC. This codes for CASSQEGRGGRNEQFF.

The V call is TRBV29-1, the J call TRBJ2-5; a possible D gene is TRBD1 (5 bases). With 2 bases removed from V and 5 bases from J, the gap between germline ends came to 12 bases. The CDR3 is 13 residues long. CDR1 and CDR2 (germline): SQVTM, ANQGSEA. The CDR3: CSVEPQGRETQYF. The CDR3 DNA follows: TGCAGCGTTGAACCCCAGGGTCGGGAGACCCAGTACTTC.

The rearrangement joins TRBV28 to TRBJ2-5; no definite D call. Trimming pared 8 bases from V and 3 bases from J, leaving 16 bases between. Germline CDR1 reads MDHEN; CDR2 reads SYDVKM. CDR3 size: 14 residues. The CDR3 bases are TGTGCCAGCGGGCCTCTAGTCCGCGAAGAGACCCAGTACTTC. This translates into CASGPLVREETQYF.

J is TRBJ2-5 and V is TRBV6-5; D remains ambiguous. Per the germline V gene, CDR1 is MNHEY and CDR2 is SVGAGI. The CDR3 is 14 amino acids. Trimming cost V 1 base and J 0 bases, with 6 bases left between them. CDR3 protein: CASSYWAYQETQYF. CDR3 nucleotides: TGTGCCAGCAGTTACTGGGCGTACCAAGAGACCCAGTACTTC.